The T cell receptor beta chain described here comes from a study of cytomegalovirus exposure and HLA in healthy donors (dated by TCRdb to about 2017). The study in broad terms: According to an earlier analysis of a few hundred of the donors, 150 million to 200 million T cells yielded 90 million to 130 million unique TCR beta sequences and about 300 Gb of sequence data. Around 320 gigabases of sequencing data and some 85 million unique TCR sequences were included in an early release covering several hundred HLA-typed donors. Among the roughly 400 genotyped donors, approximately 77% belonged to the genetic ancestry cluster associated with self-reported Caucasian donors. The aim of the study was to test whether cataloging public T cell receptors could identify signatures of past pathogen exposure. The T cell repertoires of some 700 subjects were profiled by immunosequencing and related to cytomegalovirus serostatus. Besides the first cohort of 666 subjects, a separate validation cohort made up of roughly 130 different subjects was used. The study combined high-throughput TCR immunosequencing, statistical association of individual TCRs with disease status, and machine learning to predict cytomegalovirus infection status. To study patterns of TCR occurrence, a later analysis re-analyzed previously published TCR beta repertoires from around 700 donors and added high-resolution HLA genotyping. The later analysis used no new phenotypic data to find candidate immune exposures, relying instead on TCR beta sequences and their occurrence across donors. An earlier analysis of nearly 600 of the donors applied high-throughput TCR beta sequencing to assess whether each TCR beta V gene segment acted as functional or pseudogenic. Donor age, sex, ethnicity and CMV serostatus were compiled together with the repertoire data. A later genetic analysis used genome-wide SNP genotypes for about 55% of the 666 donors, treating that subset as a discovery cohort. Every repertoire in the discovery cohort had been generated on one and the same sequencing platform. HLA typing included class I and class II loci at four-digit resolution. Typing coverage varied by locus: about 620-640 donors for A, B, C, DRB1 and DQB1; under 550 for DQA1; some 610 for DPA1; roughly 450 for DPB1. A few DR-DQ haplotypes were treated as single units for association and clustering because of strong linkage in the cohort. Among roughly 400 genotyped donors of the cohort, an average of roughly 230,000 unique TCR beta nucleotide sequences was sequenced per donor, of which approximately 18% were non-productive.

The full study reports these points: A later analysis found that most CMV-associated TCR beta chains appeared HLA-restricted, with HLA associations seemingly driven largely by CMV exposure. In this cohort, only TCR beta chains were sequenced, and detectable features were limited by the absence of alpha or paired-chain data. In a later analysis, some 17,000 TCR beta sequences were associated with specific HLA alleles at a false discovery rate of 0.05. Linkage disequilibrium might explain the correlated functional status among segregating V segments, but an unknown experimental factor could not be ruled out. In the study, approximately 160 TCR beta chains were listed as associated with cytomegalovirus. The authors suggested that the approach could potentially be extended to other disease states and immunological phenotypes. Because the 87-base-pair reads could not distinguish some IMGT-functional V segments, including TRBV6-2 and TRBV6-3, those segments were excluded. In an earlier analysis of some 540 of the donors, most TCR beta V segments appeared in productive rearrangements about 87% or about 30% of the time, broadly matching IMGT annotations. In a later genetic analysis, a missense DCLRE1C variant was associated with V-gene and J-gene trimming of TCR beta chains, and the association was replicated in an independent cohort. Most TCR sequences were seen in very few donors, while some public TCRs were found in many individuals. According to a later genetic analysis, donors in an Asian-associated ancestry cluster had fewer N-insertions in productive TCRs than the approximately 690-donor mean. The only immune exposure information available for the cohort was CMV serostatus. The earlier analysis of about 600 of the donors excluded 15 to 20 rarely observed V segments, including chromosome 9 orphons, because counts were too low. In both the original and validation cohorts, the classifier was reported to diagnose cytomegalovirus status with high specificity and sensitivity. A group of highly shared sequence variants was considered likely to be a technical artifact of the sequencing pipeline. Strong co-occurrence of HLA alleles, especially DR and DQ, made assigning TCR associations to individual alleles difficult. A further reported finding was that TCR beta sequences accurately predicted the HLA-A and HLA-B alleles for most subjects in the first cohort. In a later analysis, several top co-occurrence clusters were reported to appear linked to parvovirus B19, influenza, CMV and Epstein-Barr virus. Presence/absence analyses assumed roughly uniform sequencing depth across donors, an assumption that may not hold. In vitro tests confirmed that a few of the cytomegalovirus-associated TCR beta chains recognize cytomegalovirus antigens. In a later analysis, HLA-associated TCR beta chains showed more clonal expansion and lower generation probabilities than non-associated chains that were equally common. A later analysis found that TCR association rates varied across HLA loci, with DRB1 alleles showing the most associated TCRs and HLA-C alleles the fewest. Because HLA typing was unavailable for some donors at each locus, only the typed subset was used in association tests.

The method was the immunoSEQ multiplex PCR assay. For the multiplex PCR, a mixture combining 60 forward primers for TCR Vbeta segments and 13 reverse primers for TCR Jbeta segments was used. Amplification of the CDR3 region of rearranged TCR beta genes was performed with a multiplex PCR assay on genomic DNA. The Illumina HiSeq System was used to sequence the amplified TCR beta libraries as 87-base-pair reads. As for the original processing: Across the 500 to 700 repertoires, a later analysis counted roughly 77 million unique TCR beta chains, some 11 million of which were shared by at least two donors. Raw reads were error-corrected and collapsed into unique sequences by a nearest-neighbor algorithm in which closely related sequences were merged to remove PCR and sequencing errors. V, D and J gene segments were assigned by aligning CDR3 sequences to IMGT reference sequences. Each retained sequence needed at least a six-nucleotide match to both a V gene segment and a J gene segment. A rearrangement was called productive if the CDR3 had no stop codons and remained in frame with V and J, and every other rearrangement was called non-productive. Following IMGT convention, CDR3 was defined as the stretch from the second conserved V-encoded cysteine to the conserved J-encoded phenylalanine. The earlier analysis of 500 to 750 of the donors excluded any sequence lacking an unambiguous match to a single V gene segment. An earlier analysis of around 600 of the donors classified V segments as functional when productive rearrangements were above 56.7% and as segregating when the standard deviation between donors was above 5%. A statistical classification framework was built to diagnose cytomegalovirus status from the catalog of TCR beta chain sequences. In a later analysis, TCR nucleotide sequences were compared against IMGT/GENE-DB human TR gene sequences so that V and J genes could be assigned. In a later analysis, CDR3 sequences and most-parsimonious VDJ recombination scenarios were assigned using the TCRdist pipeline. In a later analysis, each TCR beta chain was defined by its CDR3 amino acid sequence together with its V-gene family, and reads without a unique V-gene family were excluded. A later analysis removed 500 to 650 highly shared, low-generation-probability nucleotide sequences to deal with suspected cross-contamination and a sequencing artifact. A later analysis calculated a clonal expansion index for each public chain from normalized within-repertoire ranks of inferred template counts. In a later analysis, generation probabilities were computed using a VDJ recombination model fitted to out-of-frame rearrangements, and the results were checked against IGoR. Hypergeometric tests were used in a later analysis to score TCR-TCR, TCR-HLA and TCR-CMV co-occurrence, with a repertoire-size bias correction applied to the TCR pairs. False discovery rates were estimated in a later analysis by permuting HLA or CMV assignments 20 times. In a later analysis, co-occurring TCRs were grouped with DBSCAN, and TCRdist sequence similarity was added when clustering was performed within HLA-allele-positive subsets. Repertoires with fewer than 30,000 or more than 120,000 public chains were left out of co-occurrence clustering, as were about 5 repertoires with anomalous nucleotide sharing. This immuneACCESS table, as held by TCRdb, lists in-frame sequences with V and J called but not all clones. Of the missing ones, under half trace to an unresolved V gene in checked studies; the others have no known cause. V and J calls and clone size are given by that table; D and trimming were obtained from the DNA. Recorded for this sample are a few hundred thousand clones; 70% to 90% of them occurred a single time. The top ten hold roughly 2.1% of the sample.

With respect to this clone: What antigen it recognizes has not been identified. Base qualities are not provided; no much larger clone lies one nucleotide away.

The cohort consisted of 650 to 700 healthy bone marrow donors. All cohort members were sampled while nominally healthy, although unrecorded immune exposures were likely present. The donor was CMV seronegative and was included in the group of under 450 seronegative cohort members. A peripheral blood sample was collected from each donor, and TCR beta sequencing was performed on peripheral blood mononuclear cells. The Qiagen DNeasy Blood Extraction Kit was used to extract genomic DNA from the blood cell samples. Based on the germline V gene (reference sequence), the CDR1 and CDR2 sequences are GTSNPN and SVGIG. The CDR3 covers 13 residues, taking in both the cysteine and the phenylalanine. Only CDR3 DNA remains: 39 bases, in frame from the first base. Relative to germline, V is missing 3 bases and J is missing 1 base, with 3 bases of the junction outside any gene match.

The V and J genes are TRBV30 and TRBJ2-7; 7 bases in the middle match TRBD2. The sample comprised PBMCs. This clonotype was sampled from a woman aged 18-29 years in good health and CMV-seronegative. The DNA is TGTGCCTGGAGACGTAGCGGGTCCTACGAGCAGTACTTC. Its translation is CAWRRSGSYEQYF.